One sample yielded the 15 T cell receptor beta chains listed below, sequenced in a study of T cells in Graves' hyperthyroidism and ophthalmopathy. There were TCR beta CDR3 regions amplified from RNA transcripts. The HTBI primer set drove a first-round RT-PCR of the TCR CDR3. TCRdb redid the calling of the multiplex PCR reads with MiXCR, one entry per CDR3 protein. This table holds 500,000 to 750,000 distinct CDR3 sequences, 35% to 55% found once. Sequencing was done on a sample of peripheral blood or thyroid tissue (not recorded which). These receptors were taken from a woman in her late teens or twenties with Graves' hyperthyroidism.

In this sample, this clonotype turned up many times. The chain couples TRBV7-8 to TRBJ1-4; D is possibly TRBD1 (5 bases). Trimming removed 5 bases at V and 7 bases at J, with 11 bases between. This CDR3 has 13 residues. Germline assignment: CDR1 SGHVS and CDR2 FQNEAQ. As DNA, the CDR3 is TGTGCCAGCAGCGCAGGACATGGTGAAAAACTGTTTTTT. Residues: CASSAGHGEKLFF.

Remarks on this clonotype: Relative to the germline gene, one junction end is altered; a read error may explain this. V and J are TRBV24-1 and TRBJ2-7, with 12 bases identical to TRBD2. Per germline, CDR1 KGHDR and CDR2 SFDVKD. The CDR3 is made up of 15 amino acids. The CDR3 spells CASSPSGLAGYEQYF. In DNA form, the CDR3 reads TGTGCCAGCAGTCCGTCAGGACTAGCGGGATACGAGCAGTACTTC.

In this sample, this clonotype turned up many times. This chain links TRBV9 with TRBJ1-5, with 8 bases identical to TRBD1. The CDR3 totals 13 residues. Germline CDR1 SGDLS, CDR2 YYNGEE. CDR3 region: CASGTGYNQPQHF. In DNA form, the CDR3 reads TGTGCTAGCGGGACAGGCTACAATCAGCCCCAGCATTTT.

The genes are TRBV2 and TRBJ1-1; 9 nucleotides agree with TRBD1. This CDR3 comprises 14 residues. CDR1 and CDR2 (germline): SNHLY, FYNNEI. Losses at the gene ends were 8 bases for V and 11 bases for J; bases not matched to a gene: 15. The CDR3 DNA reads TGTGCCAGCCAAGCCCAGGGACAGGGTTTGTACGCTTTCTTT. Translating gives CASQAQGQGLYAFF.

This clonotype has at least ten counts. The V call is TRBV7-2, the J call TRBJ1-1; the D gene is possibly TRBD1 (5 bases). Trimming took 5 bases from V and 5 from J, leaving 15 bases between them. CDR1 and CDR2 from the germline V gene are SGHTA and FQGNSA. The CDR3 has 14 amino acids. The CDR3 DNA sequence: TGTGCCAGCAGCCCTACCTCGGGGGTTACTGAAGCTTTCTTT. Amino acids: CASSPTSGVTEAFF. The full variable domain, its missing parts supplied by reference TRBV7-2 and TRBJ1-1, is GAGVSQSPSNKVTEKGKDVELRCDPISGHTALYWYRQSLGQGLEFLIYFQGNSAPDKSGLPSDRFSAERTGGSVSTLTIQRTQQEDSAVYLCASSPTSGVTEAFFGQGTRLTVV.

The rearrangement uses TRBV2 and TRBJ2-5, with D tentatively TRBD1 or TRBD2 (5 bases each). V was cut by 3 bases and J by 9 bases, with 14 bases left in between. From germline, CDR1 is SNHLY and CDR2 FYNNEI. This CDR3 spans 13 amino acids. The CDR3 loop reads CASSEGEGQPQYF. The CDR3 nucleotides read TGTGCCAGCAGTGAGGGCGAGGGGCAGCCCCAGTACTTC. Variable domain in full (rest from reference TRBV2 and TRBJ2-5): EPEVTQTPSHQVTQMGQEVILRCVPISNHLYFYWYRQILGQKVEFLVSFYNNEISEKSEIFDDQFSVERPDGSNFTLKIRSTKLEDSAMYFCASSEGEGQPQYFGPGTRLLVL.

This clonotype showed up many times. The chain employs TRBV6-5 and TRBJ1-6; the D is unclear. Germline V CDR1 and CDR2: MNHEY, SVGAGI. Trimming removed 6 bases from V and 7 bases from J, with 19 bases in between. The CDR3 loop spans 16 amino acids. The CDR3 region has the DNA TGTGCCAGCAGCTCCTACCTTCGGGGTCCGAATTCACCCCTCCACTTT. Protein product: CASSSYLRGPNSPLHF.

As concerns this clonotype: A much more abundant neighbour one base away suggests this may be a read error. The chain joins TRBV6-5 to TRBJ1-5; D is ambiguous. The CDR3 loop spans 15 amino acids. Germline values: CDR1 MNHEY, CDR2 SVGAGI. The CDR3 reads CANSYSRVEFQPQHF. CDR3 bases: TGTGCCAACAGTTACTCGAGGGTAGAATTTCAGCCCCAGCATTTT.

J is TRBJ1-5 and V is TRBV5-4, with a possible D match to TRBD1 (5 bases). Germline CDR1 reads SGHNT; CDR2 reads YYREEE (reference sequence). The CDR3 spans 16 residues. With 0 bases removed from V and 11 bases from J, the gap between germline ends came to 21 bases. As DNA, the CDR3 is TGTGCCAGCAGCTTGGCCGGACTAGCGGTAGGGGAGACCCAGCATTTT. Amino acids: CASSLAGLAVGETQHF.

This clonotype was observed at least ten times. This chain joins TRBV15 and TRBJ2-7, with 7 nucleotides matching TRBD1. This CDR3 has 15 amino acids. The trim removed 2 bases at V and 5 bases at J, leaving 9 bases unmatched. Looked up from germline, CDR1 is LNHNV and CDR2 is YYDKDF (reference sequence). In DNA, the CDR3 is TGTGCCACCAGCAGACCCCGGACAGGTTCCCACGAGCAGTACTTC. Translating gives CATSRPRTGSHEQYF.

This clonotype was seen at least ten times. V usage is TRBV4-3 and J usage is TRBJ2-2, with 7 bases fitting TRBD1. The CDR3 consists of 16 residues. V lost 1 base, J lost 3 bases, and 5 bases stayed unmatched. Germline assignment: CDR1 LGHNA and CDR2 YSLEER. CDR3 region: CASSQVQGRDTGELFF. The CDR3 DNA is TGCGCCAGCAGCCAAGTACAGGGGCGCGACACCGGGGAGCTGTTTTTT.

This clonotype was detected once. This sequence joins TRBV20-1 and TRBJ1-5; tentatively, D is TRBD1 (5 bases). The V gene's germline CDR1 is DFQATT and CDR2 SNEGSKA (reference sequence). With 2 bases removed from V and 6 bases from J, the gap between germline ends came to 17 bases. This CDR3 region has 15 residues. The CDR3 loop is CSARQGLAGSQPQHF. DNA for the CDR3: TGCAGTGCTAGACAGGGTCTAGCGGGCTCTCAGCCCCAGCATTTT.

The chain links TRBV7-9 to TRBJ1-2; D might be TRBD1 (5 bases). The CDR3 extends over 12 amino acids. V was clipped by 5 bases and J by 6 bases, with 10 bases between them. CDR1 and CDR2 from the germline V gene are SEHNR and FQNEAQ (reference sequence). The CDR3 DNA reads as TGTGCCAGCAGCGGGGGGTTTCATGGCTACACCTTC. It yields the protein CASSGGFHGYTF.

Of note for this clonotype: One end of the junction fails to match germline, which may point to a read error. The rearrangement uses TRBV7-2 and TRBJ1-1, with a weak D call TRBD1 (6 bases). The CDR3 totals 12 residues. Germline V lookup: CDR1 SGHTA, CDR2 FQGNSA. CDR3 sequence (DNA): TGTGTCAGCAGCTTTACAGGGACGAGGCCTTCCTTT. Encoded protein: CVSSFTGTRPSF.

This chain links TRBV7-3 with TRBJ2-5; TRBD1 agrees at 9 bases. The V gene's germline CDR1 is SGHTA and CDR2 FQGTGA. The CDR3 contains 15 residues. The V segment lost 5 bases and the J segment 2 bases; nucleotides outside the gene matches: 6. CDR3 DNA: TGTGCCAGCAGCCCGACAGGGGGAAGGCAAGAGACCCAGTACTTC. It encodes CASSPTGGRQETQYF.